These 10 T cell receptor beta chains were sequenced from one sample in a study of cytomegalovirus exposure and HLA in healthy donors (dated by TCRdb to about 2017). The library came from the immunoSEQ multiplex PCR assay. TCRdb obtained this table from immuneACCESS and retained in-frame rearrangements with V and J assigned. These tables miss some clones; where compared with another copy, unresolved V genes account for less than half of the shortfall, and the remainder is unexplained. The sample records 200,000 to 250,000 clones, 80% to 85% of which are singletons. The ten biggest clones cover 11% to 15% of the sample. Sample: PBMCs. These receptors all stem from a woman in her 30s in good health and CMV-seropositive.

The table lists this clone with a few counts. The V gene is TRBV29-1, the J gene TRBJ1-2, with D possibly matching TRBD1 (6 bases). From germline, CDR1 is SQVTM and CDR2 ANQGSEA. This CDR3 spans 13 amino acids. Trimming shortened V by 3 bases and J by 5 bases, and 13 bases separated the two germline ends. CDR3 region: CSVDRQDGYGYTF. In nucleotides, the CDR3 is TGCAGCGTTGATCGACAGGATGGGTATGGCTACACCTTC.

The rearrangement uses TRBV13 and TRBJ2-5; 7 bases line up with TRBD1. This CDR3 has 14 amino acids. CDR1 is PRHDT, CDR2 FYEKMQ, per germline (reference sequence). Trimming cost V 0 bases and J 2 bases; bases outside gene matches: 0. The CDR3 nucleotides read TGTGCCAGCAGCTTAGGGGACAGGCAAGAGACCCAGTACTTC. As protein: CASSLGDRQETQYF. Complete variable domain (other parts from reference TRBV13 and TRBJ2-5): AAGVIQSPRHLIKEKRETATLKCYPIPRHDTVYWYQQGPGQDPQFLISFYEKMQSDKGSIPDRFSAQQFSDYHSELNMSSLELGDSALYFCASSLGDRQETQYFGPGTRLLVL.

This sequence joins TRBV29-1 and TRBJ2-5; 9 bases line up with TRBD1. The CDR3 is 14 amino acids. V was clipped by 7 bases and J by 7 bases; unmatched bases: 13. Germline V gene sequence: CDR1 SQVTM, CDR2 ANQGSEA. This chain's CDR3 is CSAPRTGEIWTQYF. CDR3 in DNA: TGCAGCGCGCCTAGGACAGGGGAGATTTGGACCCAGTACTTC.

This rearrangement joins TRBV27 to TRBJ2-7; 7 bases align to TRBD2. With 6 bases clipped from V and 6 bases from J, the junction kept 8 bases outside the gene matches. The germline V gene has CDR1 MNHEY and CDR2 SMNVEV (reference sequence). This CDR3 is 13 amino acids long. Here the CDR3 reads CASRGTSVGEQYF. The CDR3 nucleotides are TGTGCCAGCAGAGGAACTAGCGTGGGCGAGCAGTACTTC.

This clone was observed once. The identical CDR3 is also encoded by other nucleotide sequences in the sample. This rearrangement joins TRBV9 to TRBJ2-7; 7 bases map to TRBD1. The CDR3 consists of 13 residues. CDR1 and CDR2 from the germline V gene are SGDLS and YYNGEE. Unmatched junction bases numbered 1, after V lost 0 bases and J lost 4 bases. As DNA, the CDR3 is TGTGCCAGCAGCGTAGGGGACAGTTACGAGCAGTACTTC. Translation: CASSVGDSYEQYF.

V is TRBV6-6 and J is TRBJ1-1; no firm D call. The CDR3 covers 13 residues. V lost 0 bases and J 2 bases, leaving 4 bases between the germline ends. The germline gives CDR1 MNHNY, CDR2 SVGAGI (reference sequence). CDR3 sequence (DNA): TGTGCCAGCAGTTACTCGGATAACACTGAAGCTTTCTTT. Translating it yields CASSYSDNTEAFF.

The chain couples TRBV28 to TRBJ1-5, with TRBD1 as a possible D gene (6 bases). V was shortened by 4 bases and J by 5 bases, with 12 bases between the two germline ends. The germline CDR1 and CDR2 sequences are MDHEN and SYDVKM. This CDR3 has 14 amino acids. The CDR3 sequence is CASSSYRVDQPQHF. CDR3 nucleotide sequence: TGTGCCAGCAGTTCCTACAGGGTGGATCAGCCCCAGCATTTT.

This clone came up once. V usage is TRBV6-5 and J usage is TRBJ1-1, with D perhaps TRBD1 (5 bases). CDR3 length: 12 amino acids. The germline V and J ends were trimmed by 2 bases and 6 bases, with 7 bases remaining between them. Germline assignment: CDR1 MNHEY and CDR2 SVGAGI. The CDR3 loop is CASSYRGAEAFF. The CDR3 DNA follows: TGTGCCAGCAGTTACAGGGGTGCTGAAGCTTTCTTT.

V is TRBV4-1 and J is TRBJ2-3, with 10 bases aligning to TRBD2. After removal of 4 bases from V and 2 bases from J, the junction contained 6 bases not matched to a gene. CDR1 is MGHRA and CDR2 is YSYEKL in the germline V gene. The CDR3 sequence is 16 residues long. CDR3 DNA sequence: TGCGCCAGCAGCCCACGGACTAGCGGATACACAGATACGCAGTATTTT. It is translated as CASSPRTSGYTDTQYF.

The V and J genes are TRBV4-1 and TRBJ2-7; D call uncertain. V lost 2 bases and J lost 4, with 18 bases in between. Germline lookup yields CDR1 MGHRA and CDR2 YSYEKL. The CDR3 is 16 amino acids. CDR3 sequence (DNA): TGCGCCAGCAGCCAACGATCTGGCGTAGTTAGTTACGAGCAGTACTTC. Translated: CASSQRSGVVSYEQYF.